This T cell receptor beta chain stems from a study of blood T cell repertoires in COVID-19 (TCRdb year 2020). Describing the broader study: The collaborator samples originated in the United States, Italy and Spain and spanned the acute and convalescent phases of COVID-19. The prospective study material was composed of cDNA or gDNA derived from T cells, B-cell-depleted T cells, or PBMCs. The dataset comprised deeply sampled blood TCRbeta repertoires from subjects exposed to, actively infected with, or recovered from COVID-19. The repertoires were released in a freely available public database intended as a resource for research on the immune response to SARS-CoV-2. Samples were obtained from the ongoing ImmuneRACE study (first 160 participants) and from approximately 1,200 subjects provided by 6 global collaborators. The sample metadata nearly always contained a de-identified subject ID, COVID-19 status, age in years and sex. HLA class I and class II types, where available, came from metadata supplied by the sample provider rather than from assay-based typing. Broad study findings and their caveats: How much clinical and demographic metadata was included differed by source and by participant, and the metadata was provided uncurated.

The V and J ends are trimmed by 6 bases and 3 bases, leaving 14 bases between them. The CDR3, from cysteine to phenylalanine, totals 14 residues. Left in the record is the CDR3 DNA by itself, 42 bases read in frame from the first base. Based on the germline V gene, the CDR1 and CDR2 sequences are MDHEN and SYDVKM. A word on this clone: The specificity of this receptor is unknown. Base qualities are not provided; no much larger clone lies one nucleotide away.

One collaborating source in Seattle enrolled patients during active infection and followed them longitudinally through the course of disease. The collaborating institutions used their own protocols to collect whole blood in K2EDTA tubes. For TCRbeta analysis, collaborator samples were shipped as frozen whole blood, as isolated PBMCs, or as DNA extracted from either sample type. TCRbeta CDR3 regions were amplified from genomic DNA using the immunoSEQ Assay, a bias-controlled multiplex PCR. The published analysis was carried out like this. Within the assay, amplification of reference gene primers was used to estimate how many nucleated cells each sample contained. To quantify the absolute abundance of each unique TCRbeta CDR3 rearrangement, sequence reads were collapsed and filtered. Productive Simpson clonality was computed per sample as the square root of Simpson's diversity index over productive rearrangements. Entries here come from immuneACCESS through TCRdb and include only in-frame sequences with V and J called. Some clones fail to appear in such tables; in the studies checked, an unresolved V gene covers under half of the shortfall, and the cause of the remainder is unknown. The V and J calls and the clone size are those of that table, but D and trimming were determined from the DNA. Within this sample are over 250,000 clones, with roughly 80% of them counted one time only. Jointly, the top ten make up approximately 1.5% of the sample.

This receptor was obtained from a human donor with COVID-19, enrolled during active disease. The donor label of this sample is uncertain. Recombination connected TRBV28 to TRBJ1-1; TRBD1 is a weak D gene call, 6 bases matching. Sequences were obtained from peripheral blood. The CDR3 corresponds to CASSPRGFDTEAFF. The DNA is TGTGCCAGCAGCCCTAGGGGGTTTGACACTGAAGCTTTCTTT.